Detailed here is one TCR beta chain. Assay used: immunoSEQ multiplex PCR; TCRdb lists only in-frame clones, some missing. Counted here are approximately 290,000 clones, around 89% occurring once; the ten biggest clones make up roughly 4.3%. This sample stems from a study of blood T cell repertoires in COVID-19. Study-wide context: Sites in the United States, Italy and Spain provided acute and convalescent COVID-19 samples. T cells, B-cell-depleted T cells, or PBMCs supplied cDNA or gDNA.

This CDR3 comprises 14 residues. Trimming pared 0 bases from V and 5 bases from J, leaving 11 bases between. Germline loops: CDR1 SGHRS, CDR2 YFSETQ. The chain is built from TRBV5-1 and TRBJ1-1; D not resolved. Specimen: PBMCs or T cells enriched from blood (not recorded which). The source of this sequence is a woman under 30 with acute COVID-19. The CDR3 nucleotides are TGCGCCAGCAGCTTGGGATGGCCGGGTACTGAAGCTTTCTTT. It is translated as CASSLGWPGTEAFF.